These T cell receptor beta chains were read from a single sample in a study of blood T cell repertoires in COVID-19. Method: immunoSEQ multiplex PCR; TCRdb's copy keeps in-frame clones and lacks some. This table holds 150,000 to 200,000 clones, 80% to 85% found once. The sample was PBMCs or T cells enriched from blood (not recorded which). The receptors shown here come from a man between 65 and 80 years old who had been exposed to COVID-19. Both conserved end residues are part of each CDR3. D genes are given only for firm matches. A clone size is listed for some rows: how often the clone was seen (once, few, many), or a class if it is expanded.

d_call: TRBD1
j_call: TRBJ1-1
clone_size: -
v_call: TRBV2
cdr3_nt: TGTGCCAGCAACGGACAGGCGACGGGCACTGAAGCTTTCTTT
cdr3_aa: CASNGQATGTEAFF

d_call: -
j_call: TRBJ1-2
clone_size: -
v_call: TRBV30
cdr3_nt: TGTGCCGGAGGGTTCCGGGGTGGAGGCTACACCTTC
cdr3_aa: CAGGFRGGGYTF

d_call: -
j_call: TRBJ1-3
clone_size: once
v_call: TRBV4-3
cdr3_nt: TGCGCCAGCAGCCAAGCCCTCGACAGCCTAGGCGGAAACACCATATATTTT
cdr3_aa: CASSQALDSLGGNTIYF

d_call: -
j_call: TRBJ2-3
clone_size: few
v_call: TRBV21-1
cdr3_nt: TGTGCCTATTGGACTAGCGGGAGTACAGATACGCAGTATTTT
cdr3_aa: CAYWTSGSTDTQYF

d_call: -
j_call: TRBJ2-5
clone_size: -
v_call: TRBV2
cdr3_nt: TGTGCCAGCGGCCAGGGACTCCAAGAGACCCAGTACTTC
cdr3_aa: CASGQGLQETQYF

d_call: TRBD1
j_call: TRBJ1-1
clone_size: -
v_call: TRBV6-5
cdr3_nt: TGTGCCAGCATCCTTGGGACAGGGTCTTCTGAAGCTTTCTTT
cdr3_aa: CASILGTGSSEAFF

d_call: -
j_call: TRBJ2-4
clone_size: -
v_call: TRBV4-2
cdr3_nt: TGTGCCAGCAGCCAAGACGTCCCCGGGGGCGGGGGAGGGGCCAAAAACATTCAGTACTTC
cdr3_aa: CASSQDVPGGGGGAKNIQYF

d_call: TRBD2
j_call: TRBJ2-1
clone_size: once
v_call: TRBV6-2/TRBV6-3
cdr3_nt: TGTGCCAGCAGTTCCGAGCTAGCGGCCTACAATGAGCAGTTCTTC
cdr3_aa: CASSSELAAYNEQFF

d_call: TRBD2
j_call: TRBJ2-5
clone_size: once
v_call: TRBV6-2/TRBV6-3
cdr3_nt: TGTGCCAGCAGTTACGTGGCGGGAGGGCAAGAGACCCAGTACTTC
cdr3_aa: CASSYVAGGQETQYF

d_call: -
j_call: TRBJ1-2
clone_size: -
v_call: TRBV15
cdr3_nt: TGTGCCACCAGCAGAGAGGCGGGACCCTACACCTTC
cdr3_aa: CATSREAGPYTF

d_call: TRBD1
j_call: TRBJ2-7
clone_size: -
v_call: TRBV19
cdr3_nt: TGTGCCAGTAGTAGAGGGACAGGGGGCGAGCAGTACTTC
cdr3_aa: CASSRGTGGEQYF

d_call: -
j_call: TRBJ2-7
clone_size: few
v_call: TRBV4-3
cdr3_nt: TGCGCCAGCAGCCCCCGGGACAACTCCTACGAGCAGTACTTC
cdr3_aa: CASSPRDNSYEQYF

d_call: -
j_call: TRBJ1-1
clone_size: -
v_call: TRBV5-4
cdr3_nt: TGTGCCAGCAGCCGCAACAGGGTAGGGGTGCGGGACACTGAAGCTTTCTTT
cdr3_aa: CASSRNRVGVRDTEAFF

d_call: -
j_call: TRBJ2-3
clone_size: -
v_call: TRBV5-1
cdr3_nt: TGCGCCAGCAGCTTGGGACAGCCCGACACAGATACGCAGTATTTT
cdr3_aa: CASSLGQPDTDTQYF

d_call: TRBD2
j_call: TRBJ2-1
clone_size: -
v_call: TRBV10-2
cdr3_nt: TGCGCCAGCACCGTAGCGGGACTGTACAATGAGCAGTTCTTC
cdr3_aa: CASTVAGLYNEQFF

d_call: -
j_call: TRBJ2-1
clone_size: once
v_call: TRBV9
cdr3_nt: TGTGCCAGCAGCCCCCGTGGGAGGAGCTCCTACAATGAGCAGTTCTTC
cdr3_aa: CASSPRGRSSYNEQFF

d_call: -
j_call: TRBJ2-1
clone_size: -
v_call: TRBV7-3
cdr3_nt: TGTGCCAGCAGCTTAACCCCAAACAATGAGCAGTTCTTC
cdr3_aa: CASSLTPNNEQFF

d_call: -
j_call: TRBJ1-3
clone_size: -
v_call: TRBV6-5
cdr3_nt: TGTGCCAGCAGGAGTCAGGGGAGCTCTGGAAACACCATATATTTT
cdr3_aa: CASRSQGSSGNTIYF

d_call: TRBD2
j_call: TRBJ2-2
clone_size: -
v_call: TRBV18
cdr3_nt: TGTGCCAGCTCACCAAGGACTAGCGGGCCCGCGAACACCGGGGAGCTGTTTTTT
cdr3_aa: CASSPRTSGPANTGELFF

d_call: -
j_call: TRBJ1-2
clone_size: once
v_call: TRBV7-2
cdr3_nt: TGTGCCAGCAGCTTAGCGGAGAGGAGGGTCTCGGGCTATGGCTACACCTTC
cdr3_aa: CASSLAERRVSGYGYTF